The T cell receptor (beta chain) under discussion was sequenced for a study of blood T cell repertoires in COVID-19. Across the study: The United States, Italy and Spain were the sources of the acute and convalescent COVID-19 samples. Nucleic acid was either cDNA or gDNA, and it came from T cells, B-cell-depleted T cells, or PBMCs.

In the original analysis: Researchers report that nucleated cell counts were estimated from reference gene primer amplification. Generated by immunoSEQ multiplex PCR, the TCRdb table keeps only in-frame clones and is missing some. Clonal size and the V and J genes are those of that table, whereas D and trimming came from the DNA. This table has about 670,000 clones, 90% appearing once. The CDR3 is 14 residues long. Germline CDR1 reads LNHNV; CDR2 reads YYDKDF (reference sequence). The V gene end was trimmed by 4 bases and the J gene end by 4 bases; junction bases not matched to a gene: 6. This receptor was identified in a woman aged 18-35 years with acute or convalescent COVID-19. The chain links TRBV15 to TRBJ1-2; 7 bases align to TRBD1. Sequenced: peripheral blood. The CDR3 region is CATSTGQVAYGYTF. The CDR3 DNA follows: TGTGCCACCAGCACCGGACAGGTAGCCTATGGCTACACCTTC.